These 25 T cell receptor beta chains were sequenced from one sample in a study of response to subunit inactivated influenza vaccine. TCRdb reprocessed the RT-PCR reads via MiXCR and lists one record per CDR3 protein. The sample has over 450,000 distinct CDR3 sequences, 10% to 15% seen once. The sequencing used PBMCs from blood, collected 35 to 45 days after vaccination. The receptors stem from a man aged 45-65 years who received an inactivated influenza vaccine.

This clonotype was counted many times. The chain couples TRBV5-1 to TRBJ1-2; 8 nucleotides match TRBD1. The germline V gene encodes CDR1 SGHRS and CDR2 YFSETQ. The CDR3 consists of 12 residues. The ends lost 4 bases at V and 7 bases at J; junction bases unmatched: 3. The CDR3 DNA is TGCGCCAGCAGCCTGGACAGGGCTGGCTACACCTTC. Translation: CASSLDRAGYTF.

This chain links TRBV6-2 or TRBV6-3 with TRBJ2-1, with 9 bases matching TRBD2. Germline CDR1 MNHEY, CDR2 SVGEGT. The junction had 8 bases not matched to a gene; V was cut back by 4 bases and J by 4 bases. This CDR3 contains 16 residues. CDR3 nucleotides: TGTGCCAGCAGTTCCCTCCGGACTAGCGAGTACAATGAGCAGTTCTTC. Residues: CASSSLRTSEYNEQFF.

This clonotype appeared a few times. This sequence joins TRBV20-1 and TRBJ2-3; 10 nucleotides align to TRBD2. With 2 bases clipped from V and 3 bases from J, the junction kept 2 bases outside the gene matches. The CDR3 length is 14 residues. Germline values: CDR1 DFQATT, CDR2 SNEGSKA (reference sequence). In DNA, the CDR3 is TGCAGTGCTAGATCTAGCGGGAGTACAGATACGCAGTATTTT. Residues: CSARSSGSTDTQYF.

The rearrangement links TRBV6-1 to TRBJ2-3, with TRBD1 matching 8 bases. The CDR3 length is 14 residues. The V gene's germline CDR1 is MNHNS and CDR2 SASEGT. V lost 7 bases, J lost 1 base, and 4 bases stayed unmatched. The CDR3 nucleotides are TGTGCCAGCAAACAGGACAGGGGCACAGATACGCAGTATTTT. Translating gives CASKQDRGTDTQYF.

The chain employs TRBV7-2 and TRBJ2-6; D is perhaps TRBD1 (5 bases). The CDR3 loop spans 16 amino acids. Per the germline V gene, CDR1 is SGHTA and CDR2 is FQGNSA. Trimming removed 1 base at V and 3 bases at J, with 10 bases between. The CDR3 sequence: CASSLVGAHGANVLTF. As DNA, the CDR3 is TGTGCCAGCAGCTTAGTTGGGGCCCATGGGGCCAACGTCCTGACTTTC.

This clonotype has only a few counts. This chain joins TRBV5-1 and TRBJ2-1, with a weak D call TRBD2 (6 bases). Germline V CDR1 and CDR2: SGHRS, YFSETQ. Trimming removed 0 bases at V and 2 bases at J, with 12 bases between. The CDR3 contains 16 residues. The CDR3 sequence: CASSLGGTVTYNEQFF. CDR3 nucleotides: TGCGCCAGCAGCTTGGGCGGGACTGTAACCTACAATGAGCAGTTCTTC.

V gene TRBV2 combines with J gene TRBJ2-2; D may be TRBD2 (6 bases). CDR1 and CDR2 from the germline V gene are SNHLY and FYNNEI. This CDR3 spans 13 amino acids. V was pared by 6 bases and J by 6 bases, with 11 bases between. The CDR3 DNA sequence: TGTGCCAGCAGGTCCTCGGGGGCCGGGGAGCTGTTTTTT. Translation: CASRSSGAGELFF.

The chain links TRBV20-1 to TRBJ1-1, with D possibly TRBD1 on 5 matching bases. Per the germline V gene, CDR1 is DFQATT and CDR2 is SNEGSKA (reference sequence). CDR3 length: 12 residues. V gave up 4 bases and J gave up 5 bases, with 11 bases separating them. CDR3 protein: CSATRGDTEAFF. The CDR3 nucleotides read TGCAGTGCTACAAGGGGTGATACTGAAGCTTTCTTT.

This clonotype was picked up a small number of times. The chain carries TRBV15 and TRBJ2-1; D ambiguous. The CDR3 covers 13 residues. V was shortened by 4 bases and J by 5 bases, with 9 bases between the two germline ends. CDR1 LNHNV and CDR2 YYDKDF come from the germline V gene (reference sequence). The CDR3 region has the DNA TGTGCCACCAGCACCCTAAGGGACAATGAGCAGTTCTTC. This gives the protein CATSTLRDNEQFF.

Written as DNA, the CDR3 is TGTGCCAGCAGTTACGTCACGACAACAGGGGCCACTGAAGCTTTCTTT. Translated, it gives CASSYVTTTGATEAFF. V is TRBV6-5 and J is TRBJ1-1, with 7 bases lining up with TRBD1. This CDR3 has 16 residues. Trimming at V came to 2 bases and at J to 4 bases, leaving 10 bases not matched to a gene. Germline CDR1 MNHEY, CDR2 SVGAGI.

This CDR3 reads CASSQPGAYSSSYEQYF. The DNA for the CDR3 is TGCGCCAGCAGCCAACCCGGGGCCTATTCATCATCCTACGAGCAGTACTTC. V usage is TRBV5-1 and J usage is TRBJ2-7; D assignment may be TRBD1 or TRBD2 (5 bases each). The V and J ends lost 4 bases and 1 base respectively, with 21 bases between them. Germline V gene data show CDR1 as SGHRS and CDR2 as YFSETQ. This CDR3 is 17 amino acids long. The full variable domain, with the rest looked up from reference TRBV5-1 and TRBJ2-7, is KAGVTQTPRYLIKTRGQQVTLSCSPISGHRSVSWYQQTPGQGLQFLFEYFSETQRNKGNFPGRFSGRQFSNSRSEMNVSTLELGDSALYLCASSQPGAYSSSYEQYFGPGTRLTVT.

This rearrangement joins TRBV7-8 to TRBJ2-5; D not certain. Per the germline V gene, CDR1 is SGHVS and CDR2 is FQNEAQ. The CDR3 runs to 12 residues. Trimming cost V 5 bases and J 7 bases, with 11 bases left between them. The CDR3: CASSVMGRTQYF. As DNA, the CDR3 is TGTGCCAGCAGCGTAATGGGTCGGACCCAGTACTTC.

The chain carries TRBV20-1 and TRBJ2-5, with D perhaps TRBD1 or TRBD2 (5 bases each). Germline V gives CDR1 DFQATT, CDR2 SNEGSKA (reference sequence). The V end was cut by 0 bases, the J end by 1 base, with 12 bases between. This CDR3 has 15 residues. CDR3 sequence: CSARDRWGTQETQYF. The CDR3 nucleotides read TGCAGTGCTAGAGATCGTTGGGGGACCCAAGAGACCCAGTACTTC.

This clonotype has more than one count but fewer than ten. This chain links TRBV4-2 with TRBJ2-3; 9 positions agree with TRBD2. Germline CDR1 reads LGHNA; CDR2 reads YNFKEQ. The CDR3 has 17 amino acids. The ends lost 0 bases at V and 2 bases at J; junction bases unmatched: 6. The CDR3 coding sequence is TGTGCCAGCAGCCAAGACCTAGCGGGAAGATTCACAGATACGCAGTATTTT. Amino acid sequence: CASSQDLAGRFTDTQYF.

This clonotype occurred a few times. The gene calls are TRBV4-3 and TRBJ2-5; D might be TRBD2 (5 bases). Germline lookup yields CDR1 LGHNA and CDR2 YSLEER. V lost 0 bases to trimming and J lost 7 bases, with 21 bases between them. The CDR3 has 17 amino acids. The CDR3 nucleotides are TGCGCCAGCAGCCAAGATAGAGGGTTTGTATACCCGAGGACCCAGTACTTC. Protein: CASSQDRGFVYPRTQYF.

CDR3 amino acids: CASSYRGQGSYEQYF. The DNA for the CDR3 is TGTGCCAGCAGTTATAGGGGCCAGGGCTCCTACGAGCAGTACTTC. This sequence joins TRBV6-2 or TRBV6-3 and TRBJ2-7; possibly TRBD1 for D (5 bases). The CDR3 sequence is 15 residues long. Trimming took 3 bases from V and 0 from J, leaving 12 bases between them. From germline, CDR1 is MNHEY and CDR2 SVGEGT.

The CDR3 protein is CASNPSGGRANIQYF. In DNA form, the CDR3 reads TGCGCCAGCAACCCTAGCGGGGGGCGTGCAAACATTCAGTACTTC. This chain uses TRBV5-1 with TRBJ2-4; 11 nucleotides align to TRBD2. V lost 6 bases and J lost 6; bases outside the gene matches: 8. Germline V lookup: CDR1 SGHRS, CDR2 YFSETQ. The CDR3 spans 15 residues.

This clonotype showed up just a few times. The chain has TRBV20-1 and TRBJ2-7; D is ambiguous. The V end lost 0 bases, the J end lost 1 base, and 10 bases lay between the germline ends. The CDR3 has 14 residues. Germline V gene sequence: CDR1 DFQATT, CDR2 SNEGSKA (reference sequence). The CDR3 nucleotides are TGCAGTGCTAGAGATGCGAGGTCTTCCTACGAGCAGTACTTC. Translated, it gives CSARDARSSYEQYF.

The J gene is TRBJ1-2, the V gene TRBV25-1; the match to TRBD1 covers 8 bases. V dropped 3 bases and J dropped 5; count of bases not matched to a gene: 14. CDR1 is MGHDK and CDR2 is SYGVNS in the germline V gene. CDR3 length: 17 amino acids. CDR3 nucleotide sequence: TGTGCCAGCAGTGAGACAGGGGTGATGCGAGGGCCTTATGGCTACACCTTC. It yields the protein CASSETGVMRGPYGYTF.

This chain uses TRBV12-3 or TRBV12-4 with TRBJ2-1, with TRBD2 matching over 10 bases. V shed 8 bases, J shed 2 bases, and the junction held 6 bases outside the gene matches. CDR3 length: 15 amino acids. In DNA, the CDR3 is TGTGCCAGCCGATTTAGCGGGAGGACCTACAATGAGCAGTTCTTC. Translating gives CASRFSGRTYNEQFF.

This clonotype was counted between two and nine times. CDR3 residues: CASSLATGTNTGELFF. The CDR3 DNA is TGTGCCAGCAGCTTAGCAACTGGGACGAACACCGGGGAGCTGTTTTTT. J is TRBJ2-2 and V is TRBV7-9; D gene uncertain. Germline lookup yields CDR1 SEHNR and CDR2 FQNEAQ (reference sequence). The V and J ends lost 0 bases and 0 bases respectively, with 8 bases between them. This CDR3 has 16 amino acids.

Many counts were recorded for this clonotype. V usage is TRBV7-9 and J usage is TRBJ1-1; no clear D gene. Per the germline V gene, CDR1 is SEHNR and CDR2 is FQNEAQ (reference sequence). This CDR3 is 15 amino acids long. V gave up 1 base and J gave up 3 bases, with 12 bases separating them. CDR3 coding DNA: TGTGCCAGCAGCTTAGACAGAATACGGGACACTGAAGCTTTCTTT. Protein sequence: CASSLDRIRDTEAFF.

This clonotype has ten or more counts. This rearrangement joins TRBV20-1 to TRBJ1-5; TRBD1 is a possible D gene (6 bases). Germline lookup yields CDR1 DFQATT and CDR2 SNEGSKA (reference sequence). The CDR3 contains 15 residues. Trimming pared 1 base from V and 4 bases from J, leaving 14 bases between. The CDR3 DNA sequence: TGCAGTGCTAGAGCCACTTCGCAGGGGAATCAGCCCCAGCATTTT. This sequence encodes CSARATSQGNQPQHF.

The V and J genes are TRBV5-5 and TRBJ2-3; 9 bases match TRBD2. The germline V gene encodes CDR1 SGHKS and CDR2 YYEKEE (reference sequence). The CDR3 is made up of 15 amino acids. J lost 1 base, V lost 2 bases, and 2 bases had no gene match. CDR3 region: CASSFSGSGTDTQYF. The CDR3 nucleotides read TGTGCCAGCAGCTTTAGCGGGAGTGGCACAGATACGCAGTATTTT.

This sequence joins TRBV3-1 and TRBJ2-7, with 10 bases fitting TRBD1. CDR1 is LGHDT and CDR2 is YNNKEL in the germline V gene (reference sequence). V was pared by 5 bases and J by 7 bases, with 8 bases of the junction left unmatched. This CDR3 has 14 amino acids. CDR3 region: CASSTRQGAREQYF. In DNA, the CDR3 is TGTGCCAGCAGCACACGACAGGGGGCGCGAGAGCAGTACTTC.